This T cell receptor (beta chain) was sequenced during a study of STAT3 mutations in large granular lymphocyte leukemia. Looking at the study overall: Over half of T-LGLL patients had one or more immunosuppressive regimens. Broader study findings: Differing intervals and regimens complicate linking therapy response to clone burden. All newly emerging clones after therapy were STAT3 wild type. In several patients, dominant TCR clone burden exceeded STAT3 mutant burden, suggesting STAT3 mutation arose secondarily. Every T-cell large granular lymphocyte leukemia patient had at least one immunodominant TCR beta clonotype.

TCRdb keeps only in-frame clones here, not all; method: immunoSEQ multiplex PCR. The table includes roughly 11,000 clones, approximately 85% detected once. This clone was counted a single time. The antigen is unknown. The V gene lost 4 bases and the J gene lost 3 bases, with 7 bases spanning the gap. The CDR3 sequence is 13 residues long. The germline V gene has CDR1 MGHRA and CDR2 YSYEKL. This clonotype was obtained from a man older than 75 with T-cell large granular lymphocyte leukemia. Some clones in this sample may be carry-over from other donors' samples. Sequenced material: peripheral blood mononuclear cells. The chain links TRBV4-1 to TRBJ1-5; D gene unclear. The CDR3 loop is CASSPEFNQPQHF. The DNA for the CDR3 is TGCGCCAGCAGCCCCGAGTTCAATCAGCCCCAGCATTTT.